The entry below describes one TCR beta chain. Its antigen is as yet unknown. This CDR3 is 11 amino acids long. V was trimmed by 6 bases and J by 15 bases, leaving 16 bases between them. Germline CDR1 SGHRS, CDR2 YFSETQ. The protocol was immunoSEQ multiplex PCR, while the TCRdb copy is restricted to in-frame clones and leaves out a portion. Counted here are about 64,000 clones, 90% occurring once; the ten biggest clones make up 1.5% to 2%. This record belongs to a study of graft-versus-host responses after intestinal transplantation. Study as a whole: Isolated intestinal, liver-intestinal, or multivisceral transplants had been given to the recipients.

Study outcomes and limitations: Some patients had graft-donor T cell macrochimerism, and their allografts showed high graft-versus-host to host-versus-graft clonal ratios. Recipient marrow contained GvH clones, some of which appeared first in ileum or blood.

The sample consisted of unstimulated CD8+ T cells sorted from spleen or lymph node cells, taken before transplant. This sequence was found in a human donor who was the organ donor for an intestinal transplant. This rearrangement joins TRBV5-1 to TRBJ2-1, with D possibly TRBD1 on 6 matching bases. CDR3 sequence: CASIGEGVTFF. CDR3 nucleotide sequence: TGCGCCAGCATAGGTGAGGGGGTTACGTTCTTC.